This TCR beta chain derives from a study of a mutant IDH1 vaccine in newly diagnosed glioma. Across the study: Most patients had received both radiotherapy and temozolomide, the prior options being radiotherapy, temozolomide, or both. Study-level results: Top-clonotype changes in peripheral T cells seemed unrelated to pseudoprogression.

V was pared by 3 bases and J by 4 bases, with 9 bases between. Germline V gene sequence: CDR1 LNHDA, CDR2 SQIVND (reference sequence). The CDR3 has 14 residues. Turning to this clone: Its antigen remains unknown.

Time point in this sample: week 5, during vaccination. The vaccine gave 300 ug of a 20-mer mutant IDH1 peptide subcutaneously per dose. Every donor had a new WHO grade 3 or 4 astrocytoma that was IDH1-mutant, with loss of nuclear ATRX. Data came from immunoSEQ multiplex PCR; TCRdb stores just in-frame clones and leaves some out. The sample contains tens of thousands of clones, about 91% of which appear only once. The source is a woman in her fifties or sixties with glioma. The chain recombines TRBV19 with TRBJ2-2; the D gene is possibly TRBD2 (6 bases). Sequencing used PBMCs, obtained from a glioma patient whose treatment included an IDH1 peptide vaccine. CDR3 residues: CASSIGTSTGELFF. CDR3 bases: TGTGCCAGTAGTATTGGGACTTCCACCGGGGAGCTGTTTTTT.